A single sample is the source of the 32 T cell receptor beta chains below, sequenced in a study of PD-1 blockade in classical Hodgkin lymphoma. Relapse after autologous stem cell transplantation occurred in every patient, and brentuximab vedotin exposure varied. The method was immunoSEQ multiplex PCR; TCRdb's version includes in-frame clones alone and lacks a portion of them. The sample records 15,000 to 20,000 clones, 84% being singletons. This specimen was peripheral blood mononuclear cells (PBMCs), taken at baseline. All receptors come from a human donor with classical Hodgkin lymphoma.

The V and J genes are TRBV6-6 and TRBJ2-5; D may be TRBD1 (6 bases). The CDR3 spans 12 residues. Trimming removed 6 bases at V and 10 bases at J, with 15 bases between. Germline V gives CDR1 MNHNY, CDR2 SVGAGI (reference sequence). The CDR3 region has the DNA TGTGCCAGCAGATCGCCCAGGGGAATCCAGTACTTC. Protein sequence: CASRSPRGIQYF.

This chain uses TRBV25-1 with TRBJ2-3, with 13 bases lining up with TRBD2. V was pared by 5 bases and J by 2 bases, with 4 bases of the junction left unmatched. Per the germline V gene, CDR1 is MGHDK and CDR2 is SYGVNS. The CDR3 has 16 amino acids. The CDR3 DNA reads as TGTGCCAGCAGTAGGACTAGCGGGGGTCACACAGATACGCAGTATTTT. Translating gives CASSRTSGGHTDTQYF.

The chain is built from TRBV2 and TRBJ1-2; a weak D match, TRBD1 (5 bases). Trimming cost V 3 bases and J 2 bases, with 7 bases left between them. This CDR3 comprises 13 residues. Germline CDR1 is SNHLY and CDR2 is FYNNEI. CDR3 nucleotide sequence: TGTGCCAGCAGTGAGGGACTGAACTATGGCTACACCTTC. The encoded protein is CASSEGLNYGYTF.

The rearrangement links TRBV7-2 to TRBJ2-6; tentatively, D is TRBD1 (6 bases). CDR3 length equals 15 residues. V was pared by 7 bases and J by 1 base, with 11 bases between. The V gene's germline CDR1 is SGHTA and CDR2 FQGNSA. CDR3 coding DNA: TGTGCCAGCAATATAGGGGGTTCTGGGGCCAACGTCCTGACTTTC. Its protein is CASNIGGSGANVLTF.

The chain links TRBV18 to TRBJ2-1, with 11 bases fitting TRBD2. CDR3 length equals 16 residues. CDR1 is KGHSH and CDR2 is LQKENI in the germline V gene. Trimming cost V 3 bases and J 5 bases; bases outside gene matches: 6. The DNA for the CDR3 is TGTGCCAGCTCACCGATGACTAGCGGGGACCACAATGAGCAGTTCTTC. Translated: CASSPMTSGDHNEQFF.

This chain uses TRBV5-4 with TRBJ1-1; D is undetermined. Deletions cut 6 bases from V and 0 bases from J, with 12 bases between. The CDR3 runs to 14 residues. Germline V CDR1 and CDR2: SGHNT, YYREEE (reference sequence). The DNA for the CDR3 is TGTGCCAGCACCCCGGGCAGCTTGAACACTGAAGCTTTCTTT. It encodes CASTPGSLNTEAFF.

This clone has only a few counts. This chain connects TRBV4-3 to TRBJ2-3; 12 bases line up with TRBD2. The CDR3 is 16 amino acids. Germline lookup yields CDR1 LGHNA and CDR2 YSLEER. V trimming: 3 bases; J trimming: 2 bases; junction bases outside the gene matches: 3. The CDR3 reads CASSHGLAGNTDTQYF. CDR3 bases: TGCGCCAGCAGCCACGGACTAGCGGGAAACACAGATACGCAGTATTTT.

The gene calls are TRBV27 and TRBJ1-1, with D uncertain. Germline V lookup: CDR1 MNHEY, CDR2 SMNVEV (reference sequence). V lost 4 bases, J lost 5 bases, and 17 bases lay in between. The CDR3 is made up of 15 amino acids. This chain's CDR3 is CASSSGAGAYTEAFF. The CDR3 nucleotides are TGTGCCAGCAGTTCGGGTGCGGGCGCGTATACTGAAGCTTTCTTT.

The chain is built from TRBV15 and TRBJ2-5; 12 nucleotides match TRBD2. The V gene end was trimmed by 0 bases and the J gene end by 6 bases; junction bases not matched to a gene: 14. CDR1 is LNHNV and CDR2 is YYDKDF in the germline V gene (reference sequence). CDR3 length: 19 residues. CDR3 in DNA: TGTGCCACCAGCAGAGATCGGGCTAGCGGGGGGGCACTTGAAAAGACCCAGTACTTC. This sequence encodes CATSRDRASGGALEKTQYF.

The chain uses TRBV6-1 and TRBJ2-7; maybe TRBD2 (5 bases). Germline CDR1 MNHNS, CDR2 SASEGT. Trimming shortened V by 1 base and J by 5 bases, and 15 bases separated the two germline ends. This CDR3 has 15 amino acids. The CDR3 protein is CASSEGSRGRDEQYF. For the CDR3, the DNA is TGTGCCAGCAGTGAAGGTAGCCGGGGAAGGGACGAGCAGTACTTC.

This chain uses TRBV5-6 with TRBJ2-5; D possibly uses TRBD1 or TRBD2 (5 bases each). Between the trimmed V and J ends, which lost 2 bases and 5 bases, there was a span of 10 bases. Germline CDR1 and CDR2: SGHDT and YYEEEE. This CDR3 spans 13 amino acids. CDR3 sequence (DNA): TGTGCCAGCAGCTTTAGAGAGGGGGAGACCCAGTACTTC. It translates to CASSFREGETQYF.

This chain links TRBV5-8 with TRBJ2-7; 12 bases match TRBD1. The J segment lost 3 bases and the V segment lost 2 bases, leaving 15 bases of the junction unmatched. In germline, CDR1 is SGHTS, CDR2 YDEGEE. CDR3 length: 19 amino acids. CDR3 amino acids: CASSLPAVTGTGGIYEQYF. The CDR3 DNA is TGTGCCAGCAGCTTACCAGCCGTAACCGGGACAGGGGGCATCTACGAGCAGTACTTC.

J is TRBJ1-6 and V is TRBV28; D gene unclear. The CDR3 consists of 12 residues. V was trimmed by 2 bases and J by 9 bases, leaving 5 bases between them. Germline loops: CDR1 MDHEN, CDR2 SYDVKM. The CDR3 DNA reads as TGTGCCAGCAGTTTACTGGGTTCACCCCTCCACTTT. The encoded protein is CASSLLGSPLHF.

This clone was found once. V is TRBV28 and J is TRBJ2-5; perhaps TRBD2 as D (5 bases). Trimming shortened V by 5 bases and J by 7 bases, and 17 bases separated the two germline ends. This CDR3 is 14 amino acids long. In germline, CDR1 is MDHEN, CDR2 SYDVKM. The CDR3 DNA sequence: TGTGCCAGCAGTCCCCGGCCGGGCGAGGGGACCCAGTACTTC. Protein: CASSPRPGEGTQYF.

This clone was seen more than once but under ten times. The rearrangement uses TRBV27 and TRBJ2-7; 8 nucleotides line up with TRBD1. This CDR3 comprises 13 residues. Germline CDR1 and CDR2: MNHEY and SMNVEV (reference sequence). The V gene end was trimmed by 4 bases and the J gene end by 6 bases; junction bases not matched to a gene: 5. DNA of the CDR3: TGTGCCAGCAGTTCCCGACAGGGGAGCGAGCAGTACTTC. Translated, it gives CASSSRQGSEQYF.

This chain links TRBV9 with TRBJ1-5; D perhaps matches TRBD1 (6 bases). CDR3 length equals 15 residues. V dropped 3 bases and J dropped 9 bases, with 19 bases sitting between them. Germline V gene sequence: CDR1 SGDLS, CDR2 YYNGEE. As DNA, the CDR3 is TGTGCCAGCAGCGCCTCGGGGGGCATGTTGCGGCCCCAGCATTTT. Its translation is CASSASGGMLRPQHF.

The chain is built from TRBV29-1 and TRBJ2-5; maybe TRBD2 (7 bases). Trimming cost V 5 bases and J 4 bases, with 11 bases left between them. This CDR3 has 12 amino acids. The germline V gene encodes CDR1 SQVTM and CDR2 ANQGSEA. The CDR3 is CSVTRGGETQYF. DNA of the CDR3: TGCAGCGTTACAAGGGGGGGAGAGACCCAGTACTTC.

V gene TRBV9 combines with J gene TRBJ2-5; TRBD2 aligns across 9 bases. Germline-derived CDR1 and CDR2 are SGDLS and YYNGEE. There are 16 residues in the CDR3. Trimming at V came to 3 bases and at J to 2 bases, leaving 8 bases not matched to a gene. The CDR3 DNA sequence: TGTGCCAGCAGCGACCCCCTAGCGGGGAGGCAAGAGACCCAGTACTTC. Translation gives CASSDPLAGRQETQYF.

The V gene is TRBV27, the J gene TRBJ2-7; a possible D gene is TRBD1 (6 bases). Trimming removed 3 bases at V and 3 bases at J, with 9 bases between. The CDR3 covers 13 residues. CDR1 and CDR2 (germline): MNHEY, SMNVEV (reference sequence). The CDR3 spells CASSFRGHYEQYF. CDR3 bases: TGTGCCAGCAGTTTCAGGGGCCACTACGAGCAGTACTTC.

This chain uses TRBV5-1 with TRBJ1-3, with D perhaps matching TRBD1 (6 bases). The CDR3 contains 14 residues. Trimming left V 2 bases short and J 4 bases short, with 10 bases between. Germline V gene lookup returns CDR1 SGHRS and CDR2 YFSETQ. The CDR3 sequence is CASSLWGTGNTIYF. In DNA, the CDR3 is TGCGCCAGCAGCTTATGGGGGACAGGAAACACCATATATTTT.

This clone was seen just once. The V and J genes are TRBV14 and TRBJ1-5, with D perhaps matching TRBD1 (6 bases). This CDR3 has 15 amino acids. CDR1 SGHDN and CDR2 FVKESK come from the germline V gene. Deletions cut 2 bases from V and 9 bases from J, with 17 bases between. The CDR3 sequence: CASSQSEGGRWPQHF. The CDR3 region has the DNA TGTGCCAGCAGCCAATCAGAGGGGGGAAGGTGGCCCCAGCATTTT.

The J gene is TRBJ1-4, the V gene TRBV6-5; D may be TRBD1 (5 bases). V lost 1 base and J 7 bases, leaving 13 bases between the germline ends. Germline CDR1 and CDR2: MNHEY and SVGAGI. There are 15 residues in the CDR3. The DNA of the CDR3 is TGTGCCAGCAGTTACTTAAGATGGGGCCCTGAAAAACTGTTTTTT. Translated, it gives CASSYLRWGPEKLFF.

The chain links TRBV7-6 to TRBJ1-1; D ambiguous. This CDR3 contains 13 residues. The V and J ends lost 5 bases and 3 bases respectively, with 10 bases between them. CDR1 and CDR2 from the germline V gene are SGHVS and FNYEAQ. The CDR3 loop reads CASSPGPYTEAFF. The CDR3 nucleotides read TGTGCCAGCAGCCCGGGCCCGTACACTGAAGCTTTCTTT.

The V and J genes are TRBV4-3 and TRBJ2-2, with a possible D match to TRBD2 (6 bases). V was shortened by 4 bases and J by 7 bases, with 13 bases between the two germline ends. The CDR3 length is 14 residues. Germline V CDR1 and CDR2: LGHNA, YSLEER. CDR3 region: CASSPGGDHGELFF. The CDR3 coding sequence is TGCGCCAGCAGCCCCGGAGGGGATCACGGGGAGCTGTTTTTT.

V gene TRBV4-1 combines with J gene TRBJ1-2; the match to TRBD1 covers 8 bases. The length of the CDR3 is 17 residues. Per the germline V gene, CDR1 is MGHRA and CDR2 is YSYEKL. V lost 4 bases to trimming and J lost 0 bases; unmatched junction nucleotides: 10. The CDR3 sequence is CASSPGGRGRTNYGYTF. Written as DNA, the CDR3 is TGCGCCAGCAGCCCGGGTGGCAGGGGGCGGACTAACTATGGCTACACCTTC.

This clone is a singleton in its sample. The chain links TRBV28 to TRBJ1-2; 10 nucleotides align to TRBD1. The CDR3 length is 16 residues. Trimming took 4 bases from V and 4 from J; bases not matched to a gene: 9. CDR1 is MDHEN and CDR2 is SYDVKM in the germline V gene. In DNA form, the CDR3 reads TGTGCCAGCAGTTCCTTGGACAGGGGGAAAAGCTATGGCTACACCTTC. Translation: CASSSLDRGKSYGYTF.

With respect to this clone: At one end the junction does not follow the germline gene, possibly because of a read error. For the CDR3, the DNA is TGTGCTAGCAGCCCCACAGGCTCTGGGGCCAACGTCCTGACTTTC. Residues: CASSPTGSGANVLTF. This rearrangement joins TRBV7-7 to TRBJ2-6, with a tentative D call TRBD1 (5 bases). CDR3 length: 15 residues. Looked up from germline, CDR1 is SSHAT and CDR2 is FNYEAQ (reference sequence).

The chain links TRBV6-5 to TRBJ2-1; 11 bases fit TRBD1. Germline trimming cut 2 bases from V and 4 bases from J; bases unmatched to any gene: 4. Germline CDR1 MNHEY, CDR2 SVGAGI. This CDR3 is 16 amino acids long. The CDR3 sequence: CASSYIGTGGYNEQFF. The CDR3 nucleotides are TGTGCCAGCAGTTACATCGGGACAGGGGGATACAATGAGCAGTTCTTC.

This clone has more than one count but fewer than ten. The gene calls are TRBV6-5 and TRBJ1-2, with a possible D match to TRBD1 (5 bases). The CDR3 sequence is 14 residues long. V was clipped by 5 bases and J by 2 bases, with 12 bases between them. CDR1 and CDR2 (germline): MNHEY, SVGAGI. CDR3 nucleotide sequence: TGTGCCAGCAGTGATCCGACAGAGAACTATGGCTACACCTTC. As protein: CASSDPTENYGYTF.

This clone has a handful of counts. V gene TRBV6-1 combines with J gene TRBJ2-2; 11 positions agree with TRBD2. CDR1 is MNHNS and CDR2 is SASEGT in the germline V gene. The CDR3 is 16 amino acids. V gave up 2 bases and J gave up 5 bases; unmatched junction bases: 4. For the CDR3, the DNA is TGTGCCAGCAGTGAATGGGCTAGCGGGGGGACCGGGGAGCTGTTTTTT. Its protein product is CASSEWASGGTGELFF.

The V gene is TRBV6-6, the J gene TRBJ1-1, with D possibly TRBD1 on 6 matching bases. Germline values: CDR1 MNHNY, CDR2 SVGAGI (reference sequence). The CDR3 covers 16 residues. V dropped 2 bases and J dropped 1 base, with 14 bases sitting between them. For the CDR3, the DNA is TGTGCCAGCAGTTACCCGGGGGGGGCCCAGAACACTGAAGCTTTCTTT. Protein product: CASSYPGGAQNTEAFF.

J is TRBJ2-3 and V is TRBV2; the D call may be TRBD1 or TRBD2 (6 bases each). Trimming shortened V by 0 bases and J by 1 base, and 8 bases separated the two germline ends. There are 15 residues in the CDR3. Germline V gives CDR1 SNHLY, CDR2 FYNNEI. For the CDR3, the DNA is TGTGCCAGCAGTGAAGCGGGGGGCCGCACAGATACGCAGTATTTT. This translates into CASSEAGGRTDTQYF.